This TCR beta chain derives from a study of PD-1 blockade in classical Hodgkin lymphoma. Note on this clone: The antigen is unknown.

Whole-study findings and limits: Relative to healthy donors, newly diagnosed patients reportedly had lower baseline TCR diversity, which was reported as lower still in relapsed/refractory patients.

TCRdb's table, derived via immunoSEQ multiplex PCR, lists solely in-frame clones and lacks some. The table lists 20,000 to 25,000 clones, 91% of them singletons. The time point: newly diagnosed, previously untreated cHL patient sample. Negative magnetic selection isolated CD4+ T cells from thawed PBMCs. A comparison was provided by newly diagnosed, untreated classical Hodgkin lymphoma PBMCs. Sequenced material: CD4+ T cells from blood. The origin of this receptor is a human donor with classical Hodgkin lymphoma.

CDR3 residues: CASSVAGENEKLFF. CDR3 nucleotides: TGTGCCAGCAGCGTGGCAGGGGAGAATGAAAAACTGTTTTTT. The V call is TRBV9, the J call TRBJ1-4; possible D gene TRBD1, 6 bases. V lost 2 bases to trimming and J lost 5 bases, with 10 bases between them. Germline V gene lookup returns CDR1 SGDLS and CDR2 YYNGEE. The CDR3 runs 14 residues. Full variable domain (rest looked up from reference TRBV9 and TRBJ1-4): DSGVTQTPKHLITATGQRVTLRCSPRSGDLSVYWYQQSLDQGLQFLIQYYNGEERAKGNILERFSAQQFPDLHSELNLSSLELGDSALYFCASSVAGENEKLFFGSGTQLSVL.